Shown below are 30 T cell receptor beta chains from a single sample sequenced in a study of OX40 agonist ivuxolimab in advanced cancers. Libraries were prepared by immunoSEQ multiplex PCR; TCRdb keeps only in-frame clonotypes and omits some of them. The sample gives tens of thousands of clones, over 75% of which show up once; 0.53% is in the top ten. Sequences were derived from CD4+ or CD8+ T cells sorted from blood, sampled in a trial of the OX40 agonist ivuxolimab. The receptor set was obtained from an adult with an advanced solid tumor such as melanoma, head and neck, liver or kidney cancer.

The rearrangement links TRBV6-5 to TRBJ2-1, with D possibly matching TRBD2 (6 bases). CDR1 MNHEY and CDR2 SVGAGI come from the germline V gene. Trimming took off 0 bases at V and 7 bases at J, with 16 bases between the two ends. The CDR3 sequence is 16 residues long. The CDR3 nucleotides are TGTGCCAGCAGTTACTCAAGGTCGGCGGGGTTAAATGAGCAGTTCTTC. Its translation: CASSYSRSAGLNEQFF.

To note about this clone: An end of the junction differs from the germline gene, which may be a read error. The CDR3, as DNA: TGTGCCAGCAGCTCCGAGGGGGAACTGTTTTTT. It codes for CASSSEGELFF. The chain uses TRBV7-8 and TRBJ2-2; possible D gene TRBD1, 6 bases. The CDR3 consists of 11 residues. Germline V gives CDR1 SGHVS, CDR2 FQNEAQ.

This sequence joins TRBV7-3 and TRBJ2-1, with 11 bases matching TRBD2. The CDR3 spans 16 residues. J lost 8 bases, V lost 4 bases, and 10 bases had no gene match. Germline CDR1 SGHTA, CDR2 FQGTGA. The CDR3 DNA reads TGTGCCAGCAGCTCGACAACTAGCGGGAGAATAGATGAGCAGTTCTTC. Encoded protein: CASSSTTSGRIDEQFF.

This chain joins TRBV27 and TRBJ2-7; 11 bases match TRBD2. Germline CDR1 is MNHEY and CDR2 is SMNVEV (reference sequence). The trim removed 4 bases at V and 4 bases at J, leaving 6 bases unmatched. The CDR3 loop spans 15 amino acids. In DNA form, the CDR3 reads TGTGCCAGCAGTTACGCCGGGACTAGCGGTTACGAGCAGTACTTC. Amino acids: CASSYAGTSGYEQYF.

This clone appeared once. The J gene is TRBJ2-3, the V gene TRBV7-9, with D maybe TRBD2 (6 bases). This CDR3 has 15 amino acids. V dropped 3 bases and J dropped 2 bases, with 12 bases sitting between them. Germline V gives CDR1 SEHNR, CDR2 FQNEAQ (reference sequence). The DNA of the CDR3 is TGTGCCAGCAGCTTGGGTAGCGGATCCACAGATACGCAGTATTTT. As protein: CASSLGSGSTDTQYF.

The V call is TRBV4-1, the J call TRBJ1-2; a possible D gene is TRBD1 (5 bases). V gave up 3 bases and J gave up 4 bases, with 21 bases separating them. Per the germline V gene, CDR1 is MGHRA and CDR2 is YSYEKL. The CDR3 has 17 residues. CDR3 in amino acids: CASSHPSGGAWGYGYTF. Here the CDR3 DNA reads TGCGCCAGCAGCCACCCAAGCGGCGGGGCGTGGGGCTATGGCTACACCTTC.

In nucleotides, the CDR3 is TGTGCCAGCAGCACAAGCCAGGGAGATACGCAGTATTTT. It encodes CASSTSQGDTQYF. The chain uses TRBV2 and TRBJ2-3; tentatively, D is TRBD1 (5 bases). This CDR3 comprises 13 residues. The V end lost 6 bases, the J end lost 5 bases, and 12 bases lay between the germline ends. CDR1 and CDR2 (germline): SNHLY, FYNNEI. Supplemented by reference TRBV2 and TRBJ2-3, the full variable domain reads EPEVTQTPSHQVTQMGQEVILRCVPISNHLYFYWYRQILGQKVEFLVSFYNNEISEKSEIFDDQFSVERPDGSNFTLKIRSTKLEDSAMYFCASSTSQGDTQYFGPGTRLTVL.

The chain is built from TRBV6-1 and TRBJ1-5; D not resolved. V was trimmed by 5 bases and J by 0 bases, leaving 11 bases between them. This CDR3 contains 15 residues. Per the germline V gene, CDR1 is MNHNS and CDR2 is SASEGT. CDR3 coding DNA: TGTGCCAGCAGTCCCGGGGTTAATAGCAATCAGCCCCAGCATTTT. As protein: CASSPGVNSNQPQHF.

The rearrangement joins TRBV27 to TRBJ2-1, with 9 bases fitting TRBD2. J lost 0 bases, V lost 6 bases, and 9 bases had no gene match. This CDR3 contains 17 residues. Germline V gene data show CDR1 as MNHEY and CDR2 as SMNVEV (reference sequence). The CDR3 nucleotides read TGTGCCAGCAGACCACTAGCGGGTTCGAGCTCCTACAATGAGCAGTTCTTC. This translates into CASRPLAGSSSYNEQFF.

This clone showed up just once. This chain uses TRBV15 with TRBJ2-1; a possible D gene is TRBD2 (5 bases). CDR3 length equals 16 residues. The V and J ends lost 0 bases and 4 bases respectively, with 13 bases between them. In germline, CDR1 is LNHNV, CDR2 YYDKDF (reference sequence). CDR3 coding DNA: TGTGCCACCAGCAGAGATGTCCAGCGGATATACAATGAGCAGTTCTTC. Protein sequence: CATSRDVQRIYNEQFF.

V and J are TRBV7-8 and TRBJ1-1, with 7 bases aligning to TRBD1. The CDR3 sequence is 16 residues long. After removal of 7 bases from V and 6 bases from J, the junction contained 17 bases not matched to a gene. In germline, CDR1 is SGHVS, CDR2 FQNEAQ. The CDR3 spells CASIRGRGRGKAEAFF. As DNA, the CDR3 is TGTGCCAGCATCCGAGGGAGGGGGCGAGGAAAAGCTGAAGCTTTCTTT.

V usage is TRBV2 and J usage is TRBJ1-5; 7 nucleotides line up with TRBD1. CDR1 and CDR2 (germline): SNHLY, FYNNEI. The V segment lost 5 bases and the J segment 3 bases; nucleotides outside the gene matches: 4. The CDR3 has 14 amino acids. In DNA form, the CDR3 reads TGTGCCAGCAGTAAGGACAGGAACAATCAGCCCCAGCATTTT. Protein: CASSKDRNNQPQHF.

CDR3 nucleotide sequence: TGTGCCAGCAGTGACGAACAGGGTCGGCAGCCCCAGCATTTT. As protein: CASSDEQGRQPQHF. The chain uses TRBV6-5 and TRBJ1-5; tentatively, D is TRBD1 (6 bases). V was trimmed by 5 bases and J by 7 bases, leaving 15 bases between them. The CDR3 spans 14 residues. The germline gives CDR1 MNHEY, CDR2 SVGAGI.

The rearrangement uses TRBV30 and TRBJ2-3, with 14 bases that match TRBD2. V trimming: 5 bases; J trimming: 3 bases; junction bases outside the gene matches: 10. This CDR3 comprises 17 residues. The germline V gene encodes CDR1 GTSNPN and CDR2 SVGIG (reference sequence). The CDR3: CAWDTGTSGSGTDTQYF. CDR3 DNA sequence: TGTGCCTGGGATACCGGGACTAGCGGGAGTGGAACAGATACGCAGTATTTT.

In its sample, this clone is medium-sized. The CDR3 loop is CASSIVTPGGNSPLHF. CDR3 bases: TGTGCCAGTAGTATCGTGACACCGGGGGGTAATTCACCCCTCCACTTT. The chain links TRBV19 to TRBJ1-6, with a tentative D call TRBD1 (5 bases). There are 16 residues in the CDR3. Trimming stripped 3 bases from V and 6 bases from J, with 15 bases between. In germline, CDR1 is LNHDA, CDR2 SQIVND (reference sequence). The entire variable domain, with the rest obtained from reference TRBV19 and TRBJ1-6, is as follows: DGGITQSPKYLFRKEGQNVTLSCEQNLNHDAMYWYRQDPGQGLRLIYYSQIVNDFQKGDIAEGYSVSREKKESFPLTVTSAQKNPTAFYLCASSIVTPGGNSPLHFGNGTRLTVT.

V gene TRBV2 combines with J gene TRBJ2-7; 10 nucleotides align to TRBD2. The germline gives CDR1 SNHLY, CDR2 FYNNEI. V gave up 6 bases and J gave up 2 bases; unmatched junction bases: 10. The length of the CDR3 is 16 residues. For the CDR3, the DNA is TGTGCCAGCAGACCCACCAGGACTAGCGGAGCCTACGAGCAGTACTTC. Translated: CASRPTRTSGAYEQYF.

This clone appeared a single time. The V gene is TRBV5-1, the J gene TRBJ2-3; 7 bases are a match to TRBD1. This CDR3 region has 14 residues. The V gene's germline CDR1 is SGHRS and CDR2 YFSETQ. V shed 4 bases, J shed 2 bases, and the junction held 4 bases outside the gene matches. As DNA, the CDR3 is TGCGCCAGCAGCCGGGACAGTTCCACAGATACGCAGTATTTT. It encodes CASSRDSSTDTQYF.

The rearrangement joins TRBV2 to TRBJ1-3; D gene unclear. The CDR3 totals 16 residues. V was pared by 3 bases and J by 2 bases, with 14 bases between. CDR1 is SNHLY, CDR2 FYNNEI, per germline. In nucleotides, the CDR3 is TGTGCCAGCAGTGACGGGGAACGTGTGGCTGGAAACACCATATATTTT. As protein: CASSDGERVAGNTIYF.

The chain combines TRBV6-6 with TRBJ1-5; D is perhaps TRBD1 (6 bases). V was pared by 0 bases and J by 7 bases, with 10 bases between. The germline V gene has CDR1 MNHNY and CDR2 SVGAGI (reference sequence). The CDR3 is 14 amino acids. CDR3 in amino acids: CASSYSQGNQPQHF. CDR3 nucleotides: TGTGCCAGCAGTTACTCGCAGGGGAACCAGCCCCAGCATTTT.

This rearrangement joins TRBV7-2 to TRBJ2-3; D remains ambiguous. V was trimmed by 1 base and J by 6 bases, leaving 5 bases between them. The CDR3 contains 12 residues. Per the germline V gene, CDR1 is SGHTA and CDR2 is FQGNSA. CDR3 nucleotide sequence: TGTGCCAGCAGCTTAGGGCCGGATACGCAGTATTTT. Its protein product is CASSLGPDTQYF.

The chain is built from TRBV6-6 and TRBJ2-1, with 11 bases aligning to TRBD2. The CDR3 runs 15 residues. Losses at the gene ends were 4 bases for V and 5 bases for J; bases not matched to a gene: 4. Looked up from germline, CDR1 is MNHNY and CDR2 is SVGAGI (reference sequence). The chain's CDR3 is CASSSGTSGNNEQFF. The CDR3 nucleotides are TGTGCCAGCAGTTCGGGGACTAGCGGCAACAATGAGCAGTTCTTC.

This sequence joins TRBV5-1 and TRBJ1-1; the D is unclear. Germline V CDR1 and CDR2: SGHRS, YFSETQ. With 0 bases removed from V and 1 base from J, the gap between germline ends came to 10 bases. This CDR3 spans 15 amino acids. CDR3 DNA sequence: TGCGCCAGCAGCTTGGGGTACAGCAGGAACACTGAAGCTTTCTTT. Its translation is CASSLGYSRNTEAFF.

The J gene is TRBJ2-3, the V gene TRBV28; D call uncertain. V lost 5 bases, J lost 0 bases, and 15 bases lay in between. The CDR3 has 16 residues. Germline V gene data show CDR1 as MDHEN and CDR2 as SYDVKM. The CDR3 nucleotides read TGTGCCAGCAGTGTCCAAGGACGGAGTAGCACAGATACGCAGTATTTT. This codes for CASSVQGRSSTDTQYF.

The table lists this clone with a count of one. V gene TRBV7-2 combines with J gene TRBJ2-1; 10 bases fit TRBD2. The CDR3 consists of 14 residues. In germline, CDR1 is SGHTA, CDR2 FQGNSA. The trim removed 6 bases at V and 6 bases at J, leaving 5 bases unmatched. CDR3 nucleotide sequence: TGTGCCAGCAGGACGGGACTAGCGACCAATGAGCAGTTCTTC. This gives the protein CASRTGLATNEQFF.

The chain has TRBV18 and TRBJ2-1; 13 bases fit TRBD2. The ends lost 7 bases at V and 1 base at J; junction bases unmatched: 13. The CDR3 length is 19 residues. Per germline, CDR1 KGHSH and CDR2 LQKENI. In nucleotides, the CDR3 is TGTGCCAGCTACGACGCCCCGACTAGCGGGAGGTGGTCCTACAATGAGCAGTTCTTC. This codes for CASYDAPTSGRWSYNEQFF.

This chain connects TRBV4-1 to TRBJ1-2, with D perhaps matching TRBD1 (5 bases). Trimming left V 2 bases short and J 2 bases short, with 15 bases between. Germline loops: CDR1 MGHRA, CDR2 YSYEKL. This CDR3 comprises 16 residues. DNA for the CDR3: TGCGCCAGCAGCCAACGTGAGGGGCTCCTAAACTATGGCTACACCTTC. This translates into CASSQREGLLNYGYTF.

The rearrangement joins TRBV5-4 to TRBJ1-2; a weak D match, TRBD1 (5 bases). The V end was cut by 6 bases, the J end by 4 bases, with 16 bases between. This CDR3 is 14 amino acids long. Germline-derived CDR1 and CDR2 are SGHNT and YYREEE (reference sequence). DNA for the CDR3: TGTGCCAGCACCGCCCTTCAGGGACCCTATGGCTACACCTTC. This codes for CASTALQGPYGYTF. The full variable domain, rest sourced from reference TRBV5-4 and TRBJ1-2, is ETGVTQSPTHLIKTRGQQVTLRCSSQSGHNTVSWYQQALGQGPQFIFQYYREEENGRGNFPPRFSGLQFPNYSSELNVNALELDDSALYLCASTALQGPYGYTFGSGTRLTVV.

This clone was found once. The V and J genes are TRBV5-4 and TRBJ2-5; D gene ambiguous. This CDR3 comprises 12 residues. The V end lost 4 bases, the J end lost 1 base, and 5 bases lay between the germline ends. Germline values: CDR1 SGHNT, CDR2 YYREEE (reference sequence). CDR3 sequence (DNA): TGTGCCAGCAGCCGGACCCAAGAGACCCAGTACTTC. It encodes CASSRTQETQYF.

The CDR3 spells CASSFNRDPYNEQFF. CDR3 coding DNA: TGTGCCAGCAGTTTCAACCGGGACCCGTACAATGAGCAGTTCTTC. The V call is TRBV6-5, the J call TRBJ2-1; either TRBD1 or TRBD2 may supply D (5 bases each). Germline V gives CDR1 MNHEY, CDR2 SVGAGI. This CDR3 has 15 amino acids. V lost 4 bases and J lost 4, with 14 bases in between.

The CDR3 loop is CASSPPGGGKTQYF. DNA for the CDR3: TGTGCCAGCAGCCCGCCGGGGGGCGGCAAGACCCAGTACTTC. The rearrangement joins TRBV9 to TRBJ2-5; D may be TRBD2 (7 bases). V shed 4 bases and J shed 6 bases, with 16 bases lying between them. The CDR3 is 14 amino acids. CDR1 is SGDLS, CDR2 YYNGEE, per germline.